Listed below are T cell receptor beta chains from one sample, sequenced in a study of T cell responses to AZD1222 COVID-19 vaccine. Method: immunoSEQ multiplex PCR; TCRdb's copy keeps in-frame clones and lacks some. The top ten hold more than 5.5% of the sample, which has 100,000 to 150,000 clones, 88% seen once. The sample was peripheral blood, taken on day 0 of AZD1222 vaccination. The receptors originated from an adult in good health. Each CDR3 is given with its conserved first and last residue. Each record gives: V gene, J gene, CDR3 protein.

>TRBV9|TRBJ1-1
CASSVGTGWTEAFF
>TRBV6-5|TRBJ2-7
CASSYSAVGPYEQYF
>TRBV30|TRBJ2-6
CACYSGANVLTF
>TRBV2|TRBJ1-4
CASRVGTERIRKLFF
>TRBV29-1|TRBJ1-1
CSVGQGDTEAFF
>TRBV12-5|TRBJ1-2
CASGFGGNNYGYTF
>TRBV10-3|TRBJ2-3
CAISLTGGTDTQYF
>TRBV6-5|TRBJ1-6
CASRRASGGSPLHF
>TRBV6-1|TRBJ1-5
CASSGGYGIVSNQPQHF
>TRBV2|TRBJ2-1
CASSLTSGIGEQFF
>TRBV6-2/TRBV6-3|TRBJ2-7
CASSPQPSYEQYF
>TRBV7-9|TRBJ2-1
CASSLLFGASGSSYNEQFF
>TRBV6-5|TRBJ2-7
CASSLRGGLKYEQYF
>TRBV18|TRBJ2-1
CASSLYGATYNEQFF
>TRBV7-2|TRBJ2-1
CASSLRGGGASEQFF
>TRBV10-3|TRBJ1-2
CAISELPAYGYTF
>TRBV6-6|TRBJ1-1
CASRKEGGTRNTEAFF
>TRBV30|TRBJ2-3
CAGTEHSTDTQYF
>TRBV7-9|TRBJ1-5
CASSLVGDSNQPQHF
>TRBV7-8|TRBJ1-3
CASSFLADRAGNTIYF
>TRBV10-3|TRBJ1-4
CAISQGTATNEKLFF
>TRBV20-1|TRBJ1-1
CTGGGEPEAFF
>TRBV9|TRBJ2-5
CASSVGLEETQYF
>TRBV4-2|TRBJ1-4
CASSQDLGRGGYEKLFF
>TRBV27|TRBJ1-2
CASSLSRGGLYGYTF
>TRBV11-3|TRBJ2-7
CASSSEYEQYF
>TRBV18|TRBJ2-3
CASSPMLGGPTDTQYF
>TRBV5-4|TRBJ2-7
CASSLIPGQGLNEQYF